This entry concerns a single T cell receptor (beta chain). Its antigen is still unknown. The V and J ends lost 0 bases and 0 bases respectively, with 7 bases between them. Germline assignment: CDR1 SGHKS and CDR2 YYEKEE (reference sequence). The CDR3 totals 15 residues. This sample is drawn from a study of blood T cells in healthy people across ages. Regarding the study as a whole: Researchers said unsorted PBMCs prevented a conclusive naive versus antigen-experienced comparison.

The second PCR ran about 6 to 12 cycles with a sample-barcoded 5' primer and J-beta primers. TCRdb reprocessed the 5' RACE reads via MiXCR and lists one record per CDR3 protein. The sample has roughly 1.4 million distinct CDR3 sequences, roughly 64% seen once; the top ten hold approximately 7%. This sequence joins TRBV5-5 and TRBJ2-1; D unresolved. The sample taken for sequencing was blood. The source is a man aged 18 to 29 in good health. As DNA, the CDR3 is TGTGCCAGCAGCTTGGAGTGGAGCTCCTACAATGAGCAGTTCTTC. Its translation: CASSLEWSSYNEQFF. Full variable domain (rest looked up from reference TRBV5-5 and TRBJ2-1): DAGVTQSPTHLIKTRGQQVTLRCSPISGHKSVSWYQQVLGQGPQFIFQYYEKEERGRGNFPDRFSARQFPNYSSELNVNALLLGDSALYLCASSLEWSSYNEQFFGPGTRLTVL.